This T cell receptor (beta chain) is from a study of relationships among human T cell subsets (dated by TCRdb to about 2010). For the study in its entirety: Eight distinct blood T cell populations were sequenced: pan T, CD8 cytotoxic, regulatory, Th1, Th2, naive plus transitional, activated and memory cells.

The CDR3, from cysteine to phenylalanine, totals 14 residues. Left in the record is the CDR3 DNA by itself, 42 bases read in frame from the first base. The germline V gene encodes CDR1 SNHLY and CDR2 FYNNEI. V is trimmed back by 6 bases and J by 7 bases, and the junction contains 8 bases that no gene match accounts for. General findings and caveats noted by the study authors: A CD4+CD8+ double-positive population could not be ruled out by the bead-based sorting. Substantial sharing of CDR3s among Th1, Th2 and regulatory T cells was interpreted as suggestive of stochastic cell fate choices. While more than 60% of CD8+ cytotoxic sequences came from clones with more than 100 reads, the regulatory and Th2 subsets had few clones of that kind. V, D and J usage, CDR3 length and N-nucleotide additions showed no statistically significant differences among the seven subsets.

To obtain CD8+ cytotoxic T cells, negative selection with anti-CD4 multisort beads was done first, followed by positive selection with anti-CD8 beads. Miltenyi superparamagnetic beads coated with subset-specific monoclonal antibodies were used to isolate the T cell subsets. Every T cell population was isolated from peripheral blood. Mononuclear cells were obtained from whole blood by Ficoll separation, and monocytes were then depleted with anti-CD14 microbeads. Isolated cell populations were immediately resuspended in RNAprotect reagent. For this clonotype: Its antigen specificity is not known. The sample holds no much larger clone one base away, and base qualities are not on file.

Library preparation was by multiplex PCR. The reads were generated on a 454 GS FLX. TCR alpha and beta CDR3 regions were amplified from mRNA by semiquantitative ARM-PCR. ARM-PCR used tagged nested gene-specific primers, after which communal superprimers carried out exponential amplification. Exonuclease was used to remove the nested primers before the first-round PCR products went through the second amplification round. The amplicons were sequenced on the 454 platform, a system that can rapidly sequence millions of DNA fragments without cloning bias. A read counted as effective if the read could be mapped to both V and J germline segments. The published analysis was carried out like this. IRmap was used to assign reads to germline V, D and J segments, and IRmap relies on pyromap, a Smith-Waterman modification adapted to 454 sequencing errors. D-beta assignments were filtered using cutoffs set at the 99th percentile of alignment scores from simulated random sequences. The amino acids between the conserved V-segment Y[YFLI]C motif and the J-segment [FW]GXGT motif were defined as CDR3. A compound Poisson process model, previously applied to large-scale EST data, was used to estimate repertoire diversity. A procedure for detecting cross-contamination was applied so that sample contamination could be argued against as the origin of shared CDR3s. TCRdb redid the processing of the public reads, applying fastp at Q25 and MiXCR, and retained in-frame beta chains. Each CDR3 protein appears once, grouped with its most common genes and DNA. The V and J calls come from TCRdb's annotation, not from the publication. The sample table shows some 5,000 distinct CDR3 sequences, and 50% to 65% are seen once. Less than 75% of the sample is taken by the ten largest.

Sequences were obtained from CD8+ T cells sorted from blood. This clonotype was sampled from a man between 40 and 49 years old in good health. The V and J segments used are TRBV2 and TRBJ1-5; 8 bases in the middle match TRBD1. The CDR3 in this case is CASRDGQGGQPQHF. The bases are TGTGCCAGCAGGGACGGACAGGGAGGACAGCCCCAGCATTTT. The CDR3, completed at both ends by the reference TRBV2 and TRBJ1-5 genes, gives the full variable domain EPEVTQTPSHQVTQMGQEVILRCVPISNHLYFYWYRQILGQKVEFLVSFYNNEISEKSEIFDDQFSVERPDGSNFTLKIRSTKLEDSAMYFCASRDGQGGQPQHFGDGTRLSIL.